This T cell receptor (beta chain) was documented in a study of cytomegalovirus exposure and HLA in healthy donors. Study context: Later analysis reported that the 110 or so validation repertoires shared the platform of the 500 to 850 first-cohort repertoires.

Study outcomes and limitations: Accounts indicate the classifier identified cytomegalovirus status with strong specificity and sensitivity. A few CMV-associated chains were confirmed in vitro to be specific for CMV antigens.

The table came from immunoSEQ multiplex PCR; TCRdb's copy has only in-frame clones and leaves some out. This repertoire shows about 120,000 clones, around 90% found once; its top ten account for approximately 2.1%. Remarks on this clone: Antigen specificity is unknown.

The TCR sequence derives from a woman aged 18-29 years in good health and CMV-seronegative. Sequenced sample: PBMCs.

CDR3 protein: CASSLGRREFDSSEQYF. CDR3 DNA: TGTGCCAGCAGCTTAGGCCGGCGGGAGTTTGATTCGAGCGAGCAGTACTTC. V and J are TRBV11-3 and TRBJ2-7; TRBD2 agrees at 7 bases. This CDR3 comprises 17 residues. Germline CDR1 SGHNT, CDR2 YENEEA. Trimming at V came to 1 base and at J to 6 bases, leaving 15 bases not matched to a gene.